This T cell receptor beta chain derives from a study of OX40 agonist ivuxolimab in advanced cancers. Looking at the study overall: About 40% of patients had received prior checkpoint inhibitor therapy.

The CDR3 runs to 16 residues. In germline, CDR1 is SQVTM, CDR2 ANQGSEA. The J segment lost 2 bases and the V segment lost 4 bases, leaving 6 bases of the junction unmatched. Data came from immunoSEQ multiplex PCR; TCRdb stores just in-frame clones and leaves some out. The sample has around 70,000 clones, approximately 87% seen once. This specimen consisted of CD4+ or CD8+ T cells sorted from blood, obtained in a trial of the OX40 agonist ivuxolimab. The chain is built from TRBV29-1 and TRBJ2-2, with TRBD2 identical over 11 bases. This clonotype originated in an adult with an advanced solid tumor such as melanoma, head and neck, liver or kidney cancer. In nucleotides, the CDR3 is TGCAGCGTTGCTGGACTAGCGGGCCGAAACACCGGGGAGCTGTTTTTT. Amino acids: CSVAGLAGRNTGELFF.